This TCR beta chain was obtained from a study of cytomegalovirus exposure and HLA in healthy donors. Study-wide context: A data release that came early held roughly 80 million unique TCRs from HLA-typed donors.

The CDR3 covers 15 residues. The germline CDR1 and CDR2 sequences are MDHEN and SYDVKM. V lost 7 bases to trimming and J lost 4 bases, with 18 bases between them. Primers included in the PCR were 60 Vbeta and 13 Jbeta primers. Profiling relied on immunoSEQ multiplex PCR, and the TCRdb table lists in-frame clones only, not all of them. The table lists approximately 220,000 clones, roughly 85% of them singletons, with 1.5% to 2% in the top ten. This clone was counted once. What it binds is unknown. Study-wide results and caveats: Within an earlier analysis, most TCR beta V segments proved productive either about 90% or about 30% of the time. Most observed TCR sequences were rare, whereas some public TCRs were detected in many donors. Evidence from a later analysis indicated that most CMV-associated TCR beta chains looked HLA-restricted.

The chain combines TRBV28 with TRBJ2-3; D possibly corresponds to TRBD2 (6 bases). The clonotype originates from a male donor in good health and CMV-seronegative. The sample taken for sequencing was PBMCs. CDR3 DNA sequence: TGTGCCAGCACCTTAAGGAGCGGGCGGGCAGATACGCAGTATTTT. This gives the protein CASTLRSGRADTQYF.